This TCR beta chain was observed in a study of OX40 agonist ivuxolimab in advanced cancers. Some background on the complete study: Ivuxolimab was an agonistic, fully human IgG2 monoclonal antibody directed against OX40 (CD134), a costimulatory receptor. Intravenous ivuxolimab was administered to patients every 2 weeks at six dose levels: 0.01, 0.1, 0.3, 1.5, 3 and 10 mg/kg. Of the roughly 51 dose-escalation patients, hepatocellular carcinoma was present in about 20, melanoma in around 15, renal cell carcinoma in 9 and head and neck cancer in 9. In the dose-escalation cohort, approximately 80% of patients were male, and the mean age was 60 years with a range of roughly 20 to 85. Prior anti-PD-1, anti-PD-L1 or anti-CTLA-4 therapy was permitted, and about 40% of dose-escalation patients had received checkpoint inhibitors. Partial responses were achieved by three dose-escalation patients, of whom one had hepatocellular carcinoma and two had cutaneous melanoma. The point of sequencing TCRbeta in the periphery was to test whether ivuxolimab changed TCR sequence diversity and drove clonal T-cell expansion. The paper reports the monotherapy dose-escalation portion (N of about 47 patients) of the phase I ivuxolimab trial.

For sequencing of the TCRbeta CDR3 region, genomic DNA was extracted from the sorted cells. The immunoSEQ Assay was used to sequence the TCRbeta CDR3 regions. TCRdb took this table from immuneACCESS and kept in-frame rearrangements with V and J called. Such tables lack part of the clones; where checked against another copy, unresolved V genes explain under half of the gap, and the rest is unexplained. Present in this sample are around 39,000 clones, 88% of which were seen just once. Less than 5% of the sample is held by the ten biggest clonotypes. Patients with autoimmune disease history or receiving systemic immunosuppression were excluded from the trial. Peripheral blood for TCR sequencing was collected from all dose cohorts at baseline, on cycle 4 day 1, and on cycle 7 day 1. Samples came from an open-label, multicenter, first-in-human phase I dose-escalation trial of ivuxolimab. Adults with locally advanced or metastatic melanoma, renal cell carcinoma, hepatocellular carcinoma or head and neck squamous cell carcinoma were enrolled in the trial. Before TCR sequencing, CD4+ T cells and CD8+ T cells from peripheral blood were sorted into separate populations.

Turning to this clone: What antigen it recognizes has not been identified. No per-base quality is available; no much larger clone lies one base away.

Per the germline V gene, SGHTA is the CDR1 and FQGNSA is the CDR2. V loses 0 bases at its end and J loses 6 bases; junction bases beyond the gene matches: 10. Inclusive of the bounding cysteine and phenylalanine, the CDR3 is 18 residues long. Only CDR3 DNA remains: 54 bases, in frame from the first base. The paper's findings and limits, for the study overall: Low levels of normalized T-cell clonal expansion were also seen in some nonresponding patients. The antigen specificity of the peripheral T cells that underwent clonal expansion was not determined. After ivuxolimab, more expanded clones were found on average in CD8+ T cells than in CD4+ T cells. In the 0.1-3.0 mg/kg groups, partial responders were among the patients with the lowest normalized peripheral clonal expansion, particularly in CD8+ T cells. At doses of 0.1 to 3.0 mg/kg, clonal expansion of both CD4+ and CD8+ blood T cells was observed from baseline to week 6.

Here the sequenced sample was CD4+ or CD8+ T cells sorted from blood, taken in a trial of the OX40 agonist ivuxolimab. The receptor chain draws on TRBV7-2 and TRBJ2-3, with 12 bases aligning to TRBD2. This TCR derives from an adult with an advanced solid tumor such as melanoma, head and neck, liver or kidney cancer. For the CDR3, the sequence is CASSLAPLAGGGRDTQYF. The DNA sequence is TGTGCCAGCAGCTTAGCCCCTCTAGCGGGAGGGGGCAGGGATACGCAGTATTTT.